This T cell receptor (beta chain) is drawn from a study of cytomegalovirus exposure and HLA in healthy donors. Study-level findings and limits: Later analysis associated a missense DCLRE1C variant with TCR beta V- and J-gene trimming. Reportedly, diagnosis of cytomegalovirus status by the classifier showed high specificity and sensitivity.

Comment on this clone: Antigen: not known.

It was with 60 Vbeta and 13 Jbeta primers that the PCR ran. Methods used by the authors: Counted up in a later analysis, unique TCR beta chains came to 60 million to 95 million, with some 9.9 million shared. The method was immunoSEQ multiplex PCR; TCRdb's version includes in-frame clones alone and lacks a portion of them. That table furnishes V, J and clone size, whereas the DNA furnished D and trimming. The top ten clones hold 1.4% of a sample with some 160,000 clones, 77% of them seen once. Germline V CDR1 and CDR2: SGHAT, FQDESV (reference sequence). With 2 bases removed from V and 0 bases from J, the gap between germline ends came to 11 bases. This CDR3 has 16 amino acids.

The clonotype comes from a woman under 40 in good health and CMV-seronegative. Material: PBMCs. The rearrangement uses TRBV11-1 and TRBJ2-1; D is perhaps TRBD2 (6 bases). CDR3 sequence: CASSLTMGGSYNEQFF. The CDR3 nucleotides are TGTGCCAGCAGCTTAACCATGGGGGGCTCCTACAATGAGCAGTTCTTC.